This T cell receptor (beta chain) is drawn from a study of CD8+CD57+ T cells in acquired aplastic anemia. Study background: Across the sorted CD4+ and CD8+ cells, DNA amounts averaged roughly 3 ug. Researchers reported that healthy donors averaged approximately 10 million reads for CD4+ cells.

For CDR3 and TCR beta VDJ profiling, genomic DNA was the template used. Using its own MiXCR run on the reads, TCRdb lists one record per CDR3 protein. The top ten hold roughly 34% of the sample, which has tens of thousands of distinct CDR3 sequences, about two thirds seen once. V dropped 9 bases and J dropped 4; count of bases not matched to a gene: 8. Germline lookup yields CDR1 MNHNS and CDR2 SASEGT. CDR3 length: 14 residues. On this clonotype itself: Its matching antigen is unknown.

Notes on the study in general: Patients and controls shared twenty-nine CD8+ CDR3 sequences, highly expressed in patients.

The genes are TRBV6-1 and TRBJ2-3, with 9 bases that match TRBD2. Sequencing was performed on sorted CD4+, CD8+, or CD8+CD57+ T cells (not recorded which) from PBMCs. This receptor was taken from a human donor in good health, serving as a control. The CDR3 nucleotides are TGTGCCAGTTCAGCGGGAGGCTCGGCAGATACGCAGTATTTT. Translated, it gives CASSAGGSADTQYF.